The text below deals with one T cell receptor (beta chain). This specimen comes from a study of blood T cell repertoires in COVID-19. The protocol was immunoSEQ multiplex PCR, while the TCRdb copy is restricted to in-frame clones and leaves out a portion. The sample lists under 250,000 clones; about 86% were seen once. The sample consisted of peripheral blood. The sequence came from a man in his forties with active or convalescent COVID-19.

The chain's CDR3 is CASSRQRTSGGAREQYF. In DNA form, the CDR3 reads TGTGCCAGCAGTCGCCAAAGAACTAGCGGAGGGGCCCGCGAGCAGTACTTC. The rearrangement uses TRBV14 and TRBJ2-7, with 8 bases aligning to TRBD2. V dropped 6 bases and J dropped 6; count of bases not matched to a gene: 19. CDR3 length equals 17 residues. Germline lookup yields CDR1 SGHDN and CDR2 FVKESK.